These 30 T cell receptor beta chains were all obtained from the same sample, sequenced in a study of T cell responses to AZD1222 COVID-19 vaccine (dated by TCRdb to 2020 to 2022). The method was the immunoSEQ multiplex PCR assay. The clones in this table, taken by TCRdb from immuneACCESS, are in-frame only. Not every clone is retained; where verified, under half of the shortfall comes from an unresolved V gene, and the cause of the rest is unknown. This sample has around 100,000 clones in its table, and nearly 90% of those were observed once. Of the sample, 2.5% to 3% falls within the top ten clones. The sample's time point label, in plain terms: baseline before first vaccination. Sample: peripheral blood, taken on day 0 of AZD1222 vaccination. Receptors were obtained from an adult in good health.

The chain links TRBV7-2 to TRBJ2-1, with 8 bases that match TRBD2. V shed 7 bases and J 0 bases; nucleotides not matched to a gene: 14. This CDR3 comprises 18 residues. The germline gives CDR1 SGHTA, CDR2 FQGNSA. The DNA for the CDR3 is TGTGCCAGCAACCTTCAGGGGATAGCGGGGAGCTCCTACAATGAGCAGTTCTTC. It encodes CASNLQGIAGSSYNEQFF.

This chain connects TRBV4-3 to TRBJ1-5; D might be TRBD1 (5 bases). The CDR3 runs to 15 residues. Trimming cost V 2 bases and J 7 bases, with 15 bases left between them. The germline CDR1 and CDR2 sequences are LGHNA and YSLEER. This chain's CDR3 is CASSQHQGLGQPQHF. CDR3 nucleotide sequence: TGCGCCAGCAGCCAACACCAGGGTCTAGGGCAGCCCCAGCATTTT.

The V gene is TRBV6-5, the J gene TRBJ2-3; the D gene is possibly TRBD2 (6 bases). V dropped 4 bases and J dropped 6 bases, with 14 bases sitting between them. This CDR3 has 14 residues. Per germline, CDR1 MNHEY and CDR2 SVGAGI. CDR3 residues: CASSSLTSSDTQYF. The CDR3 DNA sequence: TGTGCCAGCAGTTCCCTTACTAGCTCTGATACGCAGTATTTT.

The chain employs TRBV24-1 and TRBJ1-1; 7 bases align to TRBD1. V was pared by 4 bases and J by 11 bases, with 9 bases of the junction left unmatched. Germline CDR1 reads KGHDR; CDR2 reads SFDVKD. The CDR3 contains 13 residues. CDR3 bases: TGTGCCACCAGTGAGCGACAGGGCGGTAAGGCTTTCTTT. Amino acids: CATSERQGGKAFF.

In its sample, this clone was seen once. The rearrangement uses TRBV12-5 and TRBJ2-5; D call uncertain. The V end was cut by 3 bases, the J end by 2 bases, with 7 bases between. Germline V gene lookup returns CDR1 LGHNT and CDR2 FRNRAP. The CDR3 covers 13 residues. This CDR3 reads CASGFSGQETQYF. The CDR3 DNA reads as TGTGCTAGTGGTTTTTCTGGGCAAGAGACCCAGTACTTC.

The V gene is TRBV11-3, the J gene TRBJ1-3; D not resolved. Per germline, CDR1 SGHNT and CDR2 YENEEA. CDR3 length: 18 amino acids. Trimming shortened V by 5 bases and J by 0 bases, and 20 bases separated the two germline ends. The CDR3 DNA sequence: TGTGCCAGCAGCCTTAGCCTTCGCATGTCAAGCTCTGGAAACACCATATATTTT. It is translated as CASSLSLRMSSSGNTIYF.

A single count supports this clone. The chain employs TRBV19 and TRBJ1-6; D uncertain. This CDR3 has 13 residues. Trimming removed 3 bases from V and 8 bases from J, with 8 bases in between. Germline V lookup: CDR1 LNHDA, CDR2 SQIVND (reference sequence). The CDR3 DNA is TGTGCCAGTAGTATCCGGTCCGATTCACCCCTCCACTTT. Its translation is CASSIRSDSPLHF. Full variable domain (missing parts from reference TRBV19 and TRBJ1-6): DGGITQSPKYLFRKEGQNVTLSCEQNLNHDAMYWYRQDPGQGLRLIYYSQIVNDFQKGDIAEGYSVSREKKESFPLTVTSAQKNPTAFYLCASSIRSDSPLHFGNGTRLTVT.

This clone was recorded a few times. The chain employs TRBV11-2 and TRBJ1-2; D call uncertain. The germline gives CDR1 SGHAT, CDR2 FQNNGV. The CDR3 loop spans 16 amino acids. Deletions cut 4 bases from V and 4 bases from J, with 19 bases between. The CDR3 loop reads CASSSLTGSRIYGYTF. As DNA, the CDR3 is TGTGCCAGCAGCTCCTTAACCGGGAGCAGGATCTATGGCTACACCTTC.

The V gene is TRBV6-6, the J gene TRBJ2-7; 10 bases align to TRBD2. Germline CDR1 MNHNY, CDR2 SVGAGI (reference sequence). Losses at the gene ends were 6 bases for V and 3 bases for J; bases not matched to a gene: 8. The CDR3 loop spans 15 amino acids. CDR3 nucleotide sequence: TGTGCCAGCAGACATAGCGGGAGGCCCCTCTACGAGCAGTACGTC. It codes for CASRHSGRPLYEQYV.

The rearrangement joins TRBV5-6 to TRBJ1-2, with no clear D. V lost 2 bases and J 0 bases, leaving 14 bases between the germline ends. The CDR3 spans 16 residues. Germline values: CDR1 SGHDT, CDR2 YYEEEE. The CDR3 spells CASSFEKPTPNYGYTF. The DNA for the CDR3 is TGTGCCAGCAGCTTTGAGAAGCCGACTCCTAACTATGGCTACACCTTC.

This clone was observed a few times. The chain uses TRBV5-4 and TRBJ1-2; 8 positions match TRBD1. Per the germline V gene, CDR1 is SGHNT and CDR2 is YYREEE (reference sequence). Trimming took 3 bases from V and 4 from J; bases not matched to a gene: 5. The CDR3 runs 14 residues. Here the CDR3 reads CASSSGGVAYGYTF. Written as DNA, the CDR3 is TGTGCCAGCAGCTCAGGGGGCGTCGCCTATGGCTACACCTTC.

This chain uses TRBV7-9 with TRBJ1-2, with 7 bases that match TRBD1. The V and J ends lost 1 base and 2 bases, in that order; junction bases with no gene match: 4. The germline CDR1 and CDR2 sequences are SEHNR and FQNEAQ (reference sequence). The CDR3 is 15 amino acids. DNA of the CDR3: TGTGCCAGCAGCTTAGTTGTACAGGGGAACTATGGCTACACCTTC. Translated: CASSLVVQGNYGYTF.

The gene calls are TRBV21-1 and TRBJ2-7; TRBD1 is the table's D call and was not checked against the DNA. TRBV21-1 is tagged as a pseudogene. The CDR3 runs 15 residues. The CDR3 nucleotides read TGTGCCAGCAGCAAAGAGATGTCAGGAACATACGAGCAGTACTTC. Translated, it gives CASSKEMSGTYEQYF.

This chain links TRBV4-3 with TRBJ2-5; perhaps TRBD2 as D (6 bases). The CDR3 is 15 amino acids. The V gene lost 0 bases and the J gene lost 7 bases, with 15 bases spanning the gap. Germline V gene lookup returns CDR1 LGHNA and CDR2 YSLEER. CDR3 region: CASSQDSGGDGTQYF. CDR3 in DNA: TGCGCCAGCAGCCAAGATTCGGGCGGGGATGGGACCCAGTACTTC.

CDR3 in amino acids: CASSYTTLGNTGELFF. In nucleotides, the CDR3 is TGTGCCAGCAGCTACACGACCCTGGGGAACACCGGGGAGCTGTTTTTT. This chain connects TRBV5-5 to TRBJ2-2; the D is unclear. Per the germline V gene, CDR1 is SGHKS and CDR2 is YYEKEE (reference sequence). The CDR3 has 16 residues. The ends were cut back, 3 bases at V and 1 base at J, with 13 bases in the middle. Drawing the rest from reference TRBV5-5 and TRBJ2-2, the complete variable domain is DAGVTQSPTHLIKTRGQQVTLRCSPISGHKSVSWYQQVLGQGPQFIFQYYEKEERGRGNFPDRFSARQFPNYSSELNVNALLLGDSALYLCASSYTTLGNTGELFFGEGSRLTVL.

CDR3 sequence reads: CASSQWLKVGEAFF. The CDR3 nucleotides are TGCGCCAGCAGCCAATGGCTAAAAGTGGGTGAAGCTTTCTTT. The chain joins TRBV4-1 to TRBJ1-1; D ambiguous. CDR3 length: 14 amino acids. The V gene lost 2 bases and the J gene lost 7 bases, with 14 bases spanning the gap. The germline CDR1 and CDR2 sequences are MGHRA and YSYEKL.

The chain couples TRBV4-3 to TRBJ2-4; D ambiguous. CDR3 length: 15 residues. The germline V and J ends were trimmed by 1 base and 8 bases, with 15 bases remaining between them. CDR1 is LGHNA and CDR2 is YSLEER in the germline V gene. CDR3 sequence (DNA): TGCGCCAGCAGCCAAGCCCGTGGCAGGTCTCACATTCAGTACTTC. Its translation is CASSQARGRSHIQYF.

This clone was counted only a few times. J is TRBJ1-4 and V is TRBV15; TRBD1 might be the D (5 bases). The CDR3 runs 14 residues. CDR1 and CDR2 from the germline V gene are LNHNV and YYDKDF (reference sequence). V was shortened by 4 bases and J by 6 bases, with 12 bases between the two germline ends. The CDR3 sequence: CATSIRDPHEKLFF. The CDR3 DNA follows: TGTGCCACCAGCATCCGGGACCCTCATGAAAAACTGTTTTTT.

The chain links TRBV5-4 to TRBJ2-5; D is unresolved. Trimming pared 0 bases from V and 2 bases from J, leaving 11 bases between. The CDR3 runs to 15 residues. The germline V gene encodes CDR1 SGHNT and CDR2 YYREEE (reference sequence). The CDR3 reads CASSLASASQETQYF. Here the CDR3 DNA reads TGTGCCAGCAGCTTGGCCTCCGCCTCGCAAGAGACCCAGTACTTC.

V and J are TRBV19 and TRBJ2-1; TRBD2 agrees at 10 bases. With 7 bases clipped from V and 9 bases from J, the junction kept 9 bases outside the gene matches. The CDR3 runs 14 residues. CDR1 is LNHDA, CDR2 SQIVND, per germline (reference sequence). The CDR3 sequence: CASTTGLAFVEQFF. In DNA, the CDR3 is TGTGCCAGTACGACGGGACTAGCGTTTGTTGAGCAGTTCTTC.

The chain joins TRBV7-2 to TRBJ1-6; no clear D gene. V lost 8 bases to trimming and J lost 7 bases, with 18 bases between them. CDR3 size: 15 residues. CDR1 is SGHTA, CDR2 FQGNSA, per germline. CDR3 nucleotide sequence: TGTGCCAGCCGATACGTCTCTGTGGAAAATTCACCCCTCCACTTT. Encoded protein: CASRYVSVENSPLHF.

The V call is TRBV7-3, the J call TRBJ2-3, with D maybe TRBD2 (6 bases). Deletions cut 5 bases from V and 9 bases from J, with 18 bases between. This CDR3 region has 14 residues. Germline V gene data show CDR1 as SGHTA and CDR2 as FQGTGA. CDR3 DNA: TGTGCCAGCAGCCCGGGGACTCTCCTTGGGACGCAGTATTTT. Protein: CASSPGTLLGTQYF.

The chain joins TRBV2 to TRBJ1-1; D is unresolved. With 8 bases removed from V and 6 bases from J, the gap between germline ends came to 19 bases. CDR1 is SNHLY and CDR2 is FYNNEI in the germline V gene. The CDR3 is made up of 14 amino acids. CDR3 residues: CASLKMGGSAEAFF. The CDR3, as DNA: TGTGCCAGCCTCAAAATGGGCGGGTCAGCTGAAGCTTTCTTT.

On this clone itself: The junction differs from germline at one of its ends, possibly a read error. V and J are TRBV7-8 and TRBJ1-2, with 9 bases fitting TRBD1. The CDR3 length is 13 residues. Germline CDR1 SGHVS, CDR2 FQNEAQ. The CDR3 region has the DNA TGTGCCAGCAGCTTAGGCGGGACAGGGCCAACTAACTTC. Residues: CASSLGGTGPTNF.

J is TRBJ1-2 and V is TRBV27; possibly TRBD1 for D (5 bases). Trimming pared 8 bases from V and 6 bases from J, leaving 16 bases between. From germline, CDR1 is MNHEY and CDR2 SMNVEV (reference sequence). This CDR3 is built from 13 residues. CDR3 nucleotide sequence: TGTGCCAGCGCCGTAGGGGAAGGAAATGGCTACACCTTC. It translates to CASAVGEGNGYTF.

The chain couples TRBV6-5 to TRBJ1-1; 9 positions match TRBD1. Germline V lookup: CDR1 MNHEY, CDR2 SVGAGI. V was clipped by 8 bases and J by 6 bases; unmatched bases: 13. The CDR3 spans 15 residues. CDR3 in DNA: TGTGCCAGCTCAAAGGGGACAGGGTTTGGGCCTGAAGCTTTCTTT. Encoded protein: CASSKGTGFGPEAFF.

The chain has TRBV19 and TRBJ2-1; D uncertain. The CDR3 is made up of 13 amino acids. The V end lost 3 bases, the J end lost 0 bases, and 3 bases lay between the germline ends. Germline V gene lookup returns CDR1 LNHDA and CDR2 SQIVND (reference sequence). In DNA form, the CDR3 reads TGTGCCAGTAGTATCAACTCCTACAATGAGCAGTTCTTC. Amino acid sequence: CASSINSYNEQFF.

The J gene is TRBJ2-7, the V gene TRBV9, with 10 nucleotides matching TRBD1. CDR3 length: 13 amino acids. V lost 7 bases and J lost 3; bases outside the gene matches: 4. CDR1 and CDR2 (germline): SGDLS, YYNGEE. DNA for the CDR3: TGTGCCAGCGCCGGGACAGGGGACTACGAGCAGTACTTC. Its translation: CASAGTGDYEQYF.

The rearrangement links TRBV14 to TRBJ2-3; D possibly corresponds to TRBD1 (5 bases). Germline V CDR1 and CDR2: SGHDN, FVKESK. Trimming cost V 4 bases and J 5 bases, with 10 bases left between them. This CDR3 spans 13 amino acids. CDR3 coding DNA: TGTGCCAGCAGCCGATTCGACAGAGATACGCAGTATTTT. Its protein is CASSRFDRDTQYF.

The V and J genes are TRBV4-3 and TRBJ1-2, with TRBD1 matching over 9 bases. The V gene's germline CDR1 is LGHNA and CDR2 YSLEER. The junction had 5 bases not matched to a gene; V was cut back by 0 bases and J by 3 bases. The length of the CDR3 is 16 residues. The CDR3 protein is CASSQDLDRGDYGYTF. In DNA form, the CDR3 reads TGCGCCAGCAGCCAAGATCTAGACAGGGGGGACTATGGCTACACCTTC.